Sequencing of this TCR beta chain was carried out in a study of blood T cell repertoires in COVID-19. Study overall: Spain, Italy and the United States supplied samples that represented acute and convalescent COVID-19. T cells, B-cell-depleted T cells, or PBMCs supplied cDNA or gDNA.

Authors' data handling: Amplification of reference gene primers provided the estimated nucleated cell counts. Assay used: immunoSEQ multiplex PCR; TCRdb lists only in-frame clones, some missing. The V and J calls and clone size come from that table; D and trimming were worked out from the DNA. Among about 74,000 clones, about 88% were seen once, and the ten largest hold about 2.7%. This CDR3 region has 11 residues. V lost 7 bases to trimming and J lost 3 bases, with 7 bases between them. CDR1 is ENHRY, CDR2 SYGVKD, per germline. The source of this sequence is a man aged 65 to 85 with active or convalescent COVID-19. The chain uses TRBV10-3 and TRBJ2-7; D is perhaps TRBD1 (6 bases). Sample: peripheral blood. CDR3 residues: CAIKGDYEQYF. In DNA form, the CDR3 reads TGTGCCATCAAGGGGGACTACGAGCAGTACTTC.